The source of this T cell receptor (beta chain) is a study of cytomegalovirus exposure and HLA in healthy donors. Germline V gives CDR1 MDHEN, CDR2 SYDVKM. The CDR3 has 14 residues. Trimming shortened V by 7 bases and J by 2 bases, and 15 bases separated the two germline ends. This clone was seen a few times. Its antigen is unidentified. In the PCR, 60 Vbeta and 13 Jbeta primers were used. Measured with immunoSEQ multiplex PCR; TCRdb has only the in-frame clones, and not every one. The sample has about 90,000 clones; about 72% are singletons. Study findings and constraints: Analysis performed later showed TCR beta chains linked to HLA being more clonally expanded than equally common others. Most TCR sequences were seen very rarely across donors, but some public TCRs occurred in many.

The TCR sequence derives from a man aged 30 to 45 in good health and CMV-seronegative. This chain connects TRBV28 to TRBJ2-7; the D gene is possibly TRBD1 (6 bases). The sequencing sample was made of PBMCs. CDR3 sequence (DNA): TGTGCCAGCACTAGGGACATCACCCCCTACGAGCAGTACTTC. It yields the protein CASTRDITPYEQYF. Full variable domain (rest looked up from reference TRBV28 and TRBJ2-7): DVKVTQSSRYLVKRTGEKVFLECVQDMDHENMFWYRQDPGLGLRLIYFSYDVKMKEKGDIPEGYSVSREKKERFSLILESASTNQTSMYLCASTRDITPYEQYFGPGTRLTVT.